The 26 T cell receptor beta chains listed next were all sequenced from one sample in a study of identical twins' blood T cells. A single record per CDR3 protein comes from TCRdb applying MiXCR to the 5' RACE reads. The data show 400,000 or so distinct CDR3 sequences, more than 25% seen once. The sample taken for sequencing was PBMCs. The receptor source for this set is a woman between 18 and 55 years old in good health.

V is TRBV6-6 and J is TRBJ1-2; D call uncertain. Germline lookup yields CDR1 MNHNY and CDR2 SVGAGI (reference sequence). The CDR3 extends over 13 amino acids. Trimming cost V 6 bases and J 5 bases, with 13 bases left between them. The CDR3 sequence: CASSLGYRYGYTF. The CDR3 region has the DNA TGTGCCAGCAGCTTAGGGTACCGATATGGCTACACCTTC.

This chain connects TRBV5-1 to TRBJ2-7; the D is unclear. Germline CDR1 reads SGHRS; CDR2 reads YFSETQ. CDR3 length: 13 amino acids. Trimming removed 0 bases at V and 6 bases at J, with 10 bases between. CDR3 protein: CASSLVPGFEQYF. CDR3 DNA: TGCGCCAGCAGCTTGGTTCCCGGGTTCGAGCAGTACTTC.

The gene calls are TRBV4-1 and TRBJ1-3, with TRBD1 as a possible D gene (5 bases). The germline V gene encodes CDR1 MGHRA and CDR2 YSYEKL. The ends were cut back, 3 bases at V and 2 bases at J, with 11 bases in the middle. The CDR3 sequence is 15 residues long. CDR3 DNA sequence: TGCGCCAGCAGCCAGCCAGGGACTGCTGGAAACACCATATATTTT. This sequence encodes CASSQPGTAGNTIYF.

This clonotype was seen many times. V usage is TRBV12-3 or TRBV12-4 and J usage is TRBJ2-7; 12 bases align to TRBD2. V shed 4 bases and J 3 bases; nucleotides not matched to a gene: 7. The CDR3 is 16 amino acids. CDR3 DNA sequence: TGTGCCAGCAGTTCCCTGACTAGCGGGGGTTTCTACGAGCAGTACTTC. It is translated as CASSSLTSGGFYEQYF.

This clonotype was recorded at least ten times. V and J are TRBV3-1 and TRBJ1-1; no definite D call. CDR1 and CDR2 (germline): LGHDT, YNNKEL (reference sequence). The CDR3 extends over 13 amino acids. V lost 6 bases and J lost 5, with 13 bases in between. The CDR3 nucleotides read TGTGCCAGCAGGCAGACTGAACTAACTGAAGCTTTCTTT. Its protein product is CASRQTELTEAFF. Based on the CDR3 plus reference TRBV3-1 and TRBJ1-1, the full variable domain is DTAVSQTPKYLVTQMGNDKSIKCEQNLGHDTMYWYKQDSKKFLKIMFSYNNKELIINETVPNRFSPKSPDKAHLNLHINSLELGDSAVYFCASRQTELTEAFFGQGTRLTVV.

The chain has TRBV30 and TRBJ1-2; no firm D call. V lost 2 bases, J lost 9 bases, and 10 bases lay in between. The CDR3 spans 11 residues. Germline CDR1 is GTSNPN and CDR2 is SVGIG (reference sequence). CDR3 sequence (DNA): TGTGCCTGGAGTTGGGAGGGAAGCTACACCTTC. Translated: CAWSWEGSYTF.

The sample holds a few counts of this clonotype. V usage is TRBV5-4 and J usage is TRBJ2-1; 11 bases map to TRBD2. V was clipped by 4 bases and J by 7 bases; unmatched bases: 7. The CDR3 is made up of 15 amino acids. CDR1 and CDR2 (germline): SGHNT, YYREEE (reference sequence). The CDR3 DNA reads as TGTGCCAGCAGCCCGGTAGCGGGAGGGAATAATGAGCAGTTCTTC. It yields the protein CASSPVAGGNNEQFF.

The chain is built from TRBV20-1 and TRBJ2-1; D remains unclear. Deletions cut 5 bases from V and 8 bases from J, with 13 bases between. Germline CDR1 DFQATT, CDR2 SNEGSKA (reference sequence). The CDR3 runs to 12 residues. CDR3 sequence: CSAATSSDEQFF. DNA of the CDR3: TGCAGTGCTGCTACGTCCTCGGATGAGCAGTTCTTC.

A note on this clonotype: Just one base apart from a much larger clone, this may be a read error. This CDR3 is CANSEALGGEEKLFF. Written as DNA, the CDR3 is TGTGCCAACAGTGAAGCGCTTGGGGGCGAGGAAAAACTGTTTTTT. The chain combines TRBV2 with TRBJ1-4; perhaps TRBD1 as D (6 bases). Germline-derived CDR1 and CDR2 are SNHLY and FYNNEI. CDR3 size: 15 residues.

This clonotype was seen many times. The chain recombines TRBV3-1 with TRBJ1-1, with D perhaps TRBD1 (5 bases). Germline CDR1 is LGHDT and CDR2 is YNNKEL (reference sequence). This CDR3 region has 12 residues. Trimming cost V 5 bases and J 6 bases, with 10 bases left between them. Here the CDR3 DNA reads TGTGCCAGCAGCGGAGGGGCCCCTGAAGCTTTCTTT. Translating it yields CASSGGAPEAFF.

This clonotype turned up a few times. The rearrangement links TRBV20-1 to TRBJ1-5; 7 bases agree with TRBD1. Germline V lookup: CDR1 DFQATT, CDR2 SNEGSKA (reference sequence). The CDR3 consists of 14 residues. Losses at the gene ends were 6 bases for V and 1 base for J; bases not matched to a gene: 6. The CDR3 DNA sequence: TGCAGTGCCAGGGGGGCAACCAGCAATCAGCCCCAGCATTTT. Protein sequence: CSARGATSNQPQHF.

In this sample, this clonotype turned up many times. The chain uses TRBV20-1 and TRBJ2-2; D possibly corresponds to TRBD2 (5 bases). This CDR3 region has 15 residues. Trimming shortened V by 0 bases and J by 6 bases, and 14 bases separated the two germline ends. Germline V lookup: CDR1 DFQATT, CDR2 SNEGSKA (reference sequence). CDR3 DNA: TGCAGTGCTAGAGATCCCCAACTAGTATCCGGGGAGCTGTTTTTT. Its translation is CSARDPQLVSGELFF.

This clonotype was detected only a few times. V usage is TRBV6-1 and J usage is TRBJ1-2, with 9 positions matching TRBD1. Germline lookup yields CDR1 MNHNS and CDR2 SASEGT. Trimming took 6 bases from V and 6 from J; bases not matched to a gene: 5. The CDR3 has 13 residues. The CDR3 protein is CASRGQGKNGYTF. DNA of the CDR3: TGTGCCAGCAGAGGACAGGGGAAAAATGGCTACACCTTC.

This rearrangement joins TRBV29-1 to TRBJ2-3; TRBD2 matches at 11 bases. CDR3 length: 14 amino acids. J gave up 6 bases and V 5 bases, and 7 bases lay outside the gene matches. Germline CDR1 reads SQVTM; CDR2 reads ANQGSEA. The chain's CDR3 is CSVPSSGRLDTQYF. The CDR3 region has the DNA TGCAGCGTTCCCTCTAGCGGGAGGTTGGATACGCAGTATTTT.

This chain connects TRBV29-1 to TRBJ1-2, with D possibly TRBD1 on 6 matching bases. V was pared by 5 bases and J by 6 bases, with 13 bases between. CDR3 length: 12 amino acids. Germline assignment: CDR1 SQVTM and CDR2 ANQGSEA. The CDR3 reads CSVQGLNDGYTF. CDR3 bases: TGCAGCGTTCAGGGGTTGAACGATGGCTACACCTTC. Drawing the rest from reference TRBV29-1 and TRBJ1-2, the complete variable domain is SAVISQKPSRDICQRGTSLTIQCQVDSQVTMMFWYRQQPGQSLTLIATANQGSEATYESGFVIDKFPISRPNLTFSTLTVSNMSPEDSSIYLCSVQGLNDGYTFGSGTRLTVV.

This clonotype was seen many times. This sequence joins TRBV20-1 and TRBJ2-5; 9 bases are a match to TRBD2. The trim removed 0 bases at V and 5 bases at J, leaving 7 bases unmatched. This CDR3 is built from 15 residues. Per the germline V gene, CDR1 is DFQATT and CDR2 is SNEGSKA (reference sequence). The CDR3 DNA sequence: TGCAGTGCTAGAGATACGTTAGCGGGGGAGGAGACCCAGTACTTC. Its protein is CSARDTLAGEETQYF.

CDR3 nucleotides: TGTGCTAGTGGTTTGAAGAACTATGGCTACACCTTC. Its protein is CASGLKNYGYTF. J is TRBJ1-2 and V is TRBV12-5; D gene uncertain. The germline CDR1 and CDR2 sequences are LGHNT and FRNRAP. V was pared by 2 bases and J by 2 bases, with 3 bases between. CDR3 length equals 12 residues.

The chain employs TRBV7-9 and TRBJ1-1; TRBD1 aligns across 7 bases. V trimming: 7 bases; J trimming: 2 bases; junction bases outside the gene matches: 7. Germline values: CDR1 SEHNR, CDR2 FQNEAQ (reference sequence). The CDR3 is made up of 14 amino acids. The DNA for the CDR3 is TGTGCCAGCACCGACGGGACAGTAAACACTGAAGCTTTCTTT. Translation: CASTDGTVNTEAFF.

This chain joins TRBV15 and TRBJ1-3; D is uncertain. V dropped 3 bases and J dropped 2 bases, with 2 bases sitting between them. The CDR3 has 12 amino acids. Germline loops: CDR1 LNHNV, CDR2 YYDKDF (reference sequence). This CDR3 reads CATSRPGNTIYF. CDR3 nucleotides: TGTGCCACCAGCAGGCCTGGAAACACCATATATTTT.

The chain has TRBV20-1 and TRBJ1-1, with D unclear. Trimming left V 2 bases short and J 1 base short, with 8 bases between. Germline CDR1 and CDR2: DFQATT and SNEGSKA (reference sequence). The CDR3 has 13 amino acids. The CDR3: CSARSRTNTEAFF. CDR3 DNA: TGCAGTGCTAGATCCCGGACGAACACTGAAGCTTTCTTT.

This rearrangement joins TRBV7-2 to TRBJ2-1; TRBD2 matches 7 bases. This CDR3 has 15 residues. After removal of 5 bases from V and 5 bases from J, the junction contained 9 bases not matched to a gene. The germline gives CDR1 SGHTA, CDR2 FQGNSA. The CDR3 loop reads CASSQASGVDNEQFF. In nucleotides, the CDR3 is TGTGCCAGCAGCCAGGCGAGCGGGGTAGACAATGAGCAGTTCTTC.

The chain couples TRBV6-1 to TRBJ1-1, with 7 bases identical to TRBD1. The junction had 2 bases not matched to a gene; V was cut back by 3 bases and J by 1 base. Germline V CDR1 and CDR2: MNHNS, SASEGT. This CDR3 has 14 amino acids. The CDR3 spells CASSDRGGNTEAFF. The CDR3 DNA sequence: TGTGCCAGCAGTGACAGGGGGGGGAACACTGAAGCTTTCTTT.

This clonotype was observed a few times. The chain's CDR3 is CSARAGGAHGYTF. CDR3 in DNA: TGCAGTGCTAGAGCAGGTGGAGCTCATGGCTACACCTTC. This chain links TRBV20-1 with TRBJ1-2; D call uncertain. CDR3 length: 13 amino acids. Germline V CDR1 and CDR2: DFQATT, SNEGSKA (reference sequence). The V end was cut by 1 base, the J end by 6 bases, with 12 bases between.

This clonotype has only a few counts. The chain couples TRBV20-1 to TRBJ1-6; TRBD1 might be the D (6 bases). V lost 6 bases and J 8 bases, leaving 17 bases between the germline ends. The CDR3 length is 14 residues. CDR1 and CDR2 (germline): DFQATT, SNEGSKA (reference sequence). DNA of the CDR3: TGCAGTGCCGAGATGGACCGACAGGATTCACCCCTCCACTTT. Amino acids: CSAEMDRQDSPLHF.

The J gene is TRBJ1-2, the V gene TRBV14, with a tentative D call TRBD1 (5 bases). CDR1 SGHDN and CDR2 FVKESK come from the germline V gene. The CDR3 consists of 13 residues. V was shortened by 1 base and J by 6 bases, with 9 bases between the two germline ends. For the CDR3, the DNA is TGTGCCAGCAGCCAAGTAGCAGGGCATGGCTACACCTTC. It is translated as CASSQVAGHGYTF.

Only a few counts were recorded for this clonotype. The CDR3 loop reads CASSFEWDNQPQHF. As DNA, the CDR3 is TGTGCCAGCAGTTTTGAATGGGATAATCAGCCCCAGCATTTT. The rearrangement links TRBV12-3 or TRBV12-4 to TRBJ1-5; D not certain. Trimming stripped 3 bases from V and 4 bases from J, with 10 bases between. The CDR3 runs 14 residues.